The rows below give T cell receptor beta chains drawn from one sample of a study of cytomegalovirus exposure and HLA in healthy donors. Assay: immunoSEQ multiplex PCR; the TCRdb copy retains only in-frame clones and omits some. Among about 89,000 clones listed, around 67% were seen once. Sequenced: PBMCs. These receptors all come from a human donor in good health. The conserved cysteine and the conserved F or W are not part of the CDR3 here. The listing skips clone size in some rows; elsewhere it reads once, few, many or a size class.

size | J | V | CDR3
- | TRBJ2-2 | TRBV5-8 | ASSLEGARNTGELF
- | TRBJ2-5 | TRBV7-2 | ASSLPGLAGEETQY
- | TRBJ1-2 | TRBV6-1 | ASSGEIDYGYT
few | TRBJ1-5 | TRBV2 | ASRFITGDNQPQH
- | TRBJ1-6 | TRBV29-1 | GVRQGGNSPLH
- | TRBJ2-2 | TRBV7-7 | ASSARTGSTGELF
- | TRBJ1-3 | TRBV6-1 | ASSELWASGNTIY
- | TRBJ1-6 | TRBV11-2 | ASSQKQNSPLH
few | TRBJ2-2 | TRBV9 | ASRQEGTGELF
- | TRBJ1-2 | TRBV7-6 | ASSKSGGKGYGYS
- | TRBJ1-1 | TRBV5-8 | ASSAPLQVFTEAF
few | TRBJ1-1 | TRBV5-4 | ASRQGRMNTEAF
once | TRBJ2-1 | TRBV7-2 | ASSLHRGGEQF
few | TRBJ1-2 | TRBV30 | AWSVYRDYT
few | TRBJ1-3 | TRBV5-1 | ASSWDNSGNTIY
- | TRBJ2-5 | TRBV7-2 | ASSPSGVGGQETQY
- | TRBJ1-2 | TRBV13 | ASSLKRDRDICT
- | TRBJ1-1 | TRBV5-8 | ASAGTGNTEAF
- | TRBJ1-1 | TRBV19 | ASSMDQGGAF
- | TRBJ2-2 | TRBV6-5 | ASSYSAGSPGELF
- | TRBJ1-4 | TRBV5-4 | ASSLGQANEKLF
- | TRBJ1-1 | TRBV4-3 | ASSHGTGGDGTEAF
- | TRBJ2-7 | TRBV10-3 | AIRRQGADYEQY
- | TRBJ1-2 | TRBV2 | ASIEGDYGYT